This paragraph reports one T cell receptor beta chain. Its antigen is unknown. Survey-level immunoSEQ v3.0 assays were run. TCRdb's copy holds only in-frame clones and misses some; the assay was immunoSEQ multiplex PCR. The sample yields about 33,000 clones, about 95% seen once. This entry is derived from a study of long-term antiretroviral therapy in people with HIV. Broader study findings: Collection spanned 2004 to 2017; ART regimens may be less effective than current ones.

The V and J ends lost 6 bases and 3 bases respectively, with 9 bases between them. Germline values: CDR1 SNHLY, CDR2 FYNNEI. The CDR3 totals 13 residues. The chain couples TRBV2 to TRBJ1-3; D ambiguous. This clonotype was sampled from a man in his thirties or forties with HIV. The input for sequencing was unsorted PBMCs, taken 6.6 years after starting antiretroviral therapy. CDR3 bases: TGTGCCAGCAGAACAGTAAATGGAAACACCATATATTTT. It specifies CASRTVNGNTIYF.